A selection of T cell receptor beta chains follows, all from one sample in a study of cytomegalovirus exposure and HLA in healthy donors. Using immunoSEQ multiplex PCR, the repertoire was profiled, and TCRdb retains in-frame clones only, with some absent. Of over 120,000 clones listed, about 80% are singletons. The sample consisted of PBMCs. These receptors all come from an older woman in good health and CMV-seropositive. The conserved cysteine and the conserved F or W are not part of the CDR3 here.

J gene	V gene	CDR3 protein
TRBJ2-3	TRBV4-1	ASRSLSGRRGDTQY
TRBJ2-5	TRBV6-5	ASYGWETQY
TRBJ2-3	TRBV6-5	ASSYGGTGGLDTQY
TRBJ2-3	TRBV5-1	ASRDFSSTDTQY
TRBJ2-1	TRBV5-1	ASSLRASGDYNEQF
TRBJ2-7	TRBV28	ASSFRDISHEQY
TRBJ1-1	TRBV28	ATMNTEAF
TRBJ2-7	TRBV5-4	ASSPTSGRSLYEQY
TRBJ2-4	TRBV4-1	ASSPFSGLGNIQY
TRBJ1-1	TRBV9	ASSVVPRGSPNTEAF
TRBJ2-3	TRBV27	ASSWRSGRSTDTQY
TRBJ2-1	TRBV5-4	ASSRGQSSYNEQF
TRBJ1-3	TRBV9	ASSVRQGGSGNTIY
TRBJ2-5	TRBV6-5	ASRVTGGGETQY
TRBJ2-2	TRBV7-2	ASSYRARDRTGELF
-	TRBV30	AWREEPTVSYEQY
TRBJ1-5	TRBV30	AWSSQNNQPQH
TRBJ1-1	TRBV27	ASSYDRDTEAF
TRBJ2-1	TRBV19	ASSSLGTSGSYNEQF
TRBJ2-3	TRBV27	ASSLERTDTQY
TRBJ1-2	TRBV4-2	ASSQGKQGAYGYT
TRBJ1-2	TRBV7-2	ASSYSQGNYGYT